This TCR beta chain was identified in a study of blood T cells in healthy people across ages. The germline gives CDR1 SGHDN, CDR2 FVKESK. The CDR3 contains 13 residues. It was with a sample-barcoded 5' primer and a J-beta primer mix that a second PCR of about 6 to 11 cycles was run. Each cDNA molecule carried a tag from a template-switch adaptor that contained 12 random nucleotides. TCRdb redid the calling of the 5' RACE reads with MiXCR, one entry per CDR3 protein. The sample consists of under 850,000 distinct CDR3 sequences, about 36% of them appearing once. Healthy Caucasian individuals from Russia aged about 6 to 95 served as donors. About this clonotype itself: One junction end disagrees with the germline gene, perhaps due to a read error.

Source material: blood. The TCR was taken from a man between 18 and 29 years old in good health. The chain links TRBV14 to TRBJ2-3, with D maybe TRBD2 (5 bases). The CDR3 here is CANSHTRADTQYF. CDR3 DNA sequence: TGTGCCAACAGCCACACTAGAGCCGATACGCAGTATTTT.